This T cell receptor beta chain was found in a study of Graves' ophthalmopathy and Graves' hyperthyroidism. Findings and caveats of the study: Blood contained most expanded thyroid clonotypes exceeding 0.001 frequency.

The study enrolled ophthalmopathy donors with moderate-to-severe activity, CAS ≥3, NOSPECS ≥4 and duration under 3 months. Enrollment excluded any patients with other autoimmune diseases, uncontrolled infections, pregnancy or lactation. As diagnostic evidence, clinical symptoms, serum thyroxine, TRAb, thyroid ultrasound and orbital computed tomography were relied upon. This clonotype occurred many times. Antigen unknown. Germline-derived CDR1 and CDR2 are MNHNY and SVGAGI (reference sequence). Trimming took off 0 bases at V and 0 bases at J, with 6 bases between the two ends. The CDR3 totals 15 residues. Using RNA transcripts, the TCR beta CDR3 regions were amplified. Following a first-round RT-PCR that used HTBI primers, a second-round multiplex PCR was carried out. TCRdb re-analysed the multiplex PCR reads in MiXCR, keeping a single row per CDR3 protein. The sample includes 660,000 or so distinct CDR3 sequences, about 38% seen only once; the top ten take more than 3%.

The sequence was obtained from an adult man with Graves' ophthalmopathy. The sequencing sample was made of peripheral blood. The V call is TRBV6-6, the J call TRBJ1-5; D not certain. The CDR3 sequence: CASSYSDTSNQPQHF. DNA for the CDR3: TGTGCCAGCAGTTACTCTGACACTAGCAATCAGCCCCAGCATTTT.